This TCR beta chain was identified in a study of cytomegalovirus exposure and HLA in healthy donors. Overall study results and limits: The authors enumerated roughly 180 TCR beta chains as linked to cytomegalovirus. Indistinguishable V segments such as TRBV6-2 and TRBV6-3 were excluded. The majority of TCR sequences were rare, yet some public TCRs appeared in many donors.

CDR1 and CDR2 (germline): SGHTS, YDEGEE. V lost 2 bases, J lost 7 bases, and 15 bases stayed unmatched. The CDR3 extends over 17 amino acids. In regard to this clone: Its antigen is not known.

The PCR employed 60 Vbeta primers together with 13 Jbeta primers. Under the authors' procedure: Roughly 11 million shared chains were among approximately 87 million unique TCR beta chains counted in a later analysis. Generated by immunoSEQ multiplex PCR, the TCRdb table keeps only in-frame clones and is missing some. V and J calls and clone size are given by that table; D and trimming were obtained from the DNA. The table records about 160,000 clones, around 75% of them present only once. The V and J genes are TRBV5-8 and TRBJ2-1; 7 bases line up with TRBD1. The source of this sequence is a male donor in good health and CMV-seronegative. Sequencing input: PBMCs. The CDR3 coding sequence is TGTGCCAGCAGCTTAGGCTCTAAGGGGGCGAAGGGGAATGAGCAGTTCTTC. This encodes CASSLGSKGAKGNEQFF.